These 27 T cell receptor beta chains originate from one sample sequenced in a study of T cell repertoires in cytomegalovirus infection (dated by TCRdb to between 2018 and 2020). These reads were obtained on an Illumina HiSeq 1500. TCRdb passed the public sequencing reads through fastp at Q25 and MiXCR, retaining productive beta sequences. Entries that share a CDR3 protein sequence are merged under the most common genes and DNA. Across this sample there are about 220,000 distinct CDR3 sequences, with 35% to 40% seen only once. The biggest ten clones account for over 45% of the sample. The label giving this sample's treatment or condition can be read as: in vitro stimulation with specific CMV peptide epitopes to enrich CMV-specific T cells. Antigen specificity for these receptors is unknown. The sample here was CD8+ T cells from cultured PBMCs, taken from culture after CMV antigen stimulation. The receptors come from a human donor in good health (CMV status not recorded). Some clones in this sample may be carry-over from other donors' samples.

This clonotype was counted between two and nine times. At one boundary the junction diverges from the germline segment, which might be a read error. This chain links TRBV24-1 with TRBJ2-2; TRBD1 might be the D (5 bases). The germline V gene has CDR1 KGHDR and CDR2 SFDVKD. This CDR3 has 15 residues. In DNA, the CDR3 is TGTGCCACCAGTGCTTTGGCAGGGCCCACCGGGGAGCTGTTTTTT. This encodes CATSALAGPTGELFF.

This clonotype was found once. The chain is built from TRBV28 and TRBJ2-1, with a tentative D call TRBD2 (6 bases). This CDR3 contains 16 residues. Germline V lookup: CDR1 MDHEN, CDR2 SYDVKM. Deletions cut 5 bases from V and 4 bases from J, with 18 bases between. CDR3 nucleotides: TGTGCCAGCAGTCTAGTCACGGGGGAGGCTTACAATGAGCAGTTCTTC. This sequence encodes CASSLVTGEAYNEQFF.

This clonotype has at least ten counts. This rearrangement joins TRBV5-1 to TRBJ1-4, with D possibly matching TRBD1 (6 bases). V dropped 4 bases and J dropped 3 bases, with 10 bases sitting between them. There are 14 residues in the CDR3. Germline V gene lookup returns CDR1 SGHRS and CDR2 YFSETQ. CDR3 sequence: CASSHRVANEKLFF. In nucleotides, the CDR3 is TGCGCCAGCAGCCACAGGGTTGCTAATGAAAAACTGTTTTTT. Drawing the rest from reference TRBV5-1 and TRBJ1-4, the complete variable domain is KAGVTQTPRYLIKTRGQQVTLSCSPISGHRSVSWYQQTPGQGLQFLFEYFSETQRNKGNFPGRFSGRQFSNSRSEMNVSTLELGDSALYLCASSHRVANEKLFFGSGTQLSVL.

A few counts support this clonotype. The chain joins TRBV28 to TRBJ1-1; unclear D gene. The CDR3 contains 14 residues. The germline CDR1 and CDR2 sequences are MDHEN and SYDVKM. Trimming took off 2 bases at V and 1 base at J, with 8 bases between the two ends. The CDR3 here is CASSLGGKNTEAFF. The DNA for the CDR3 is TGTGCCAGCAGTTTAGGTGGAAAGAACACTGAAGCTTTCTTT. Supplemented by reference TRBV28 and TRBJ1-1, the full variable domain reads DVKVTQSSRYLVKRTGEKVFLECVQDMDHENMFWYRQDPGLGLRLIYFSYDVKMKEKGDIPEGYSVSREKKERFSLILESASTNQTSMYLCASSLGGKNTEAFFGQGTRLTVV.

The chain links TRBV20-1 to TRBJ2-3, with no clear D. There are 17 residues in the CDR3. Germline V lookup: CDR1 DFQATT, CDR2 SNEGSKA (reference sequence). The V and J ends lost 2 bases and 0 bases respectively, with 18 bases between them. CDR3 sequence reads: CSARTPRRIPSTDTQYF. The DNA of the CDR3 is TGCAGTGCTAGAACCCCTCGACGGATCCCTAGCACAGATACGCAGTATTTT.

The J gene is TRBJ1-3, the V gene TRBV7-9; the D gene is possibly TRBD1 (6 bases). V lost 5 bases to trimming and J lost 4 bases, with 18 bases between them. The CDR3 totals 16 residues. Germline loops: CDR1 SEHNR, CDR2 FQNEAQ (reference sequence). The CDR3 coding sequence is TGTGCCAGCAGCGGCTACAGGGAGGAGTCAGGAAACACCATATATTTT. Protein sequence: CASSGYREESGNTIYF. The entire variable domain, with the rest obtained from reference TRBV7-9 and TRBJ1-3, is as follows: DTGVSQNPRHKITKRGQNVTFRCDPISEHNRLYWYRQTLGQGPEFLTYFQNEAQLEKSRLLSDRFSAERPKGSFSTLEIQRTEQGDSAMYLCASSGYREESGNTIYFGEGSWLTVV.

V is TRBV6-4 and J is TRBJ2-1; TRBD2 might be the D (6 bases). Between the trimmed V and J ends, which lost 5 bases and 7 bases, there was a span of 12 bases. Germline CDR1 and CDR2: MRHNA and SNTAGT. This CDR3 has 13 amino acids. CDR3 sequence reads: CASSPGGGNEQFF. CDR3 nucleotide sequence: TGTGCCAGCAGTCCCGGAGGAGGGAATGAGCAGTTCTTC.

The J gene is TRBJ2-7, the V gene TRBV7-8; D is undetermined. The germline gives CDR1 SGHVS, CDR2 FQNEAQ. Trimming removed 4 bases from V and 5 bases from J, with 15 bases in between. There are 14 residues in the CDR3. The CDR3 loop is CASSSKGRFDEQYF. CDR3 in DNA: TGTGCCAGCAGCTCTAAGGGCAGGTTCGACGAGCAGTACTTC.

The rearrangement joins TRBV11-2 to TRBJ1-5; the match to TRBD1 covers 7 bases. Germline V gene lookup returns CDR1 SGHAT and CDR2 FQNNGV. V dropped 5 bases and J dropped 7; count of bases not matched to a gene: 5. There are 13 residues in the CDR3. CDR3 residues: CASSQTGWQPQHF. The CDR3 DNA is TGTGCCAGCAGCCAGACAGGGTGGCAGCCCCAGCATTTT.

This clonotype was detected only a few times. The J gene is TRBJ1-1, the V gene TRBV10-2; TRBD1 aligns across 9 bases. CDR1 and CDR2 (germline): WSHSY, SAAADI. The V gene end was trimmed by 2 bases and the J gene end by 4 bases; junction bases not matched to a gene: 2. The CDR3 has 14 amino acids. The CDR3 region is CASSEPGQGTEAFF. The CDR3 region has the DNA TGCGCCAGCAGTGAGCCGGGACAGGGCACTGAAGCTTTCTTT.

This clonotype was seen a few times. The CDR3 DNA is TGTGCCAGCAGTGATCGAATGGGACCCGTGGTAGATACGCAGTATTTT. Protein sequence: CASSDRMGPVVDTQYF. The chain has TRBV25-1 and TRBJ2-3; D may correspond to TRBD1 or TRBD2 (5 bases each). V dropped 3 bases and J dropped 5 bases, with 18 bases sitting between them. The CDR3 runs 16 residues. The V gene's germline CDR1 is MGHDK and CDR2 SYGVNS.

This chain joins TRBV29-1 and TRBJ2-1, with D possibly matching TRBD2 (5 bases). Per the germline V gene, CDR1 is SQVTM and CDR2 is ANQGSEA. V was trimmed by 4 bases and J by 0 bases, leaving 19 bases between them. This CDR3 comprises 17 residues. CDR3 DNA sequence: TGCAGCGTTGCTGGAGACCCAACTAGGAGCTCCTACAATGAGCAGTTCTTC. It specifies CSVAGDPTRSSYNEQFF.

The chain recombines TRBV7-6 with TRBJ1-6; D gene ambiguous. This CDR3 has 13 amino acids. V was clipped by 8 bases and J by 5 bases, with 10 bases between them. CDR1 is SGHVS and CDR2 is FNYEAQ in the germline V gene. Here the CDR3 reads CASCERDNSPLHF. The DNA for the CDR3 is TGTGCCAGCTGTGAGCGGGATAATTCACCCCTCCACTTT. The variable domain in full, with the rest retrieved from reference TRBV7-6 and TRBJ1-6, is GAGVSQSPRYKVTKRGQDVALRCDPISGHVSLYWYRQALGQGPEFLTYFNYEAQQDKSGLPNDRFSAERPEGSISTLTIQRTEQRDSAMYRCASCERDNSPLHFGNGTRLTVT.

This clonotype was picked up many times. This sequence joins TRBV7-8 and TRBJ2-2; 8 bases agree with TRBD2. CDR1 is SGHVS, CDR2 FQNEAQ, per germline. This CDR3 has 16 amino acids. With V trimmed by 5 bases and J by 5 bases, 10 bases remained unmatched. The CDR3 loop is CASSPKPAGATGELFF. CDR3 sequence (DNA): TGTGCCAGCAGCCCAAAGCCAGCGGGAGCTACCGGGGAGCTGTTTTTT.

CDR3 nucleotides: TGTGCCAGCAGTTTATCCGCCGCACGGAGAGTCTCCTACGAGCAGTACTTC. Protein: CASSLSAARRVSYEQYF. J is TRBJ2-7 and V is TRBV12-3 or TRBV12-4; no clear D. The CDR3 length is 17 residues. V was shortened by 2 bases and J by 0 bases, with 17 bases between the two germline ends.

This clonotype turned up a few times. The J gene is TRBJ2-1, the V gene TRBV7-3; D may be TRBD2 (6 bases). Germline V gene data show CDR1 as SGHTA and CDR2 as FQGTGA. Trimming pared 4 bases from V and 5 bases from J, leaving 15 bases between. The CDR3 totals 15 residues. CDR3 sequence (DNA): TGTGCCAGCAGCTCCTCCGGAGGGCGGCACAATGAGCAGTTCTTC. Amino acids: CASSSSGGRHNEQFF.

This clonotype turned up a few times. This rearrangement joins TRBV28 to TRBJ2-2; TRBD1 matches at 7 bases. With V trimmed by 6 bases and J by 1 base, 14 bases remained unmatched. The CDR3 runs 18 residues. From germline, CDR1 is MDHEN and CDR2 SYDVKM. The CDR3 here is CASSFFPGTERNTGELFF. CDR3 DNA: TGTGCCAGCAGCTTTTTCCCGGGGACAGAGCGGAACACCGGGGAGCTGTTTTTT.

This clonotype appeared once. V is TRBV4-1 and J is TRBJ1-2; no firm D call. Trimming removed 0 bases from V and 5 bases from J, with 10 bases in between. Germline V CDR1 and CDR2: MGHRA, YSYEKL. The CDR3 has 14 residues. DNA of the CDR3: TGCGCCAGCAGCCAAGAATCCGGATTTTATGGCTACACCTTC. The encoded protein is CASSQESGFYGYTF.

Concerning this clonotype: One end of the junction does not line up with germline, which may come from a read error. The chain employs TRBV7-7 and TRBJ2-3; D gene uncertain. The CDR3 has 13 residues. CDR1 and CDR2 (germline): SSHAT, FNYEAQ (reference sequence). In DNA, the CDR3 is TGTGCCAGCAGCTTAGCGCCACCCGATACGAAGTATTTT. Encoded protein: CASSLAPPDTKYF.

This chain links TRBV20-1 with TRBJ2-7, with unresolved D. The V and J ends lost 1 base and 6 bases respectively, with 10 bases between them. Germline-derived CDR1 and CDR2 are DFQATT and SNEGSKA (reference sequence). This CDR3 region has 12 residues. The CDR3 DNA sequence: TGCAGTGCTAGAGGGGTTACATCCGAGCAGTACTTC. Translated, it gives CSARGVTSEQYF.

V usage is TRBV2 and J usage is TRBJ2-4, with 8 bases aligning to TRBD2. The CDR3 is 16 amino acids. V lost 5 bases and J lost 0; bases outside the gene matches: 6. Germline V gene sequence: CDR1 SNHLY, CDR2 FYNNEI. CDR3 region: CASSQRSGRAKNIQYF. The CDR3 DNA sequence: TGTGCCAGCAGTCAGCGGAGCGGGAGAGCCAAAAACATTCAGTACTTC.

This chain uses TRBV19 with TRBJ1-1, with no clear D. The CDR3 covers 13 residues. The germline V gene has CDR1 LNHDA and CDR2 SQIVND (reference sequence). With 4 bases removed from V and 4 bases from J, the gap between germline ends came to 10 bases. The CDR3 coding sequence is TGTGCCAGTAGTACCTTTGTTAGCACTGAAGCTTTCTTT. Translation gives CASSTFVSTEAFF.

The chain couples TRBV7-4 to TRBJ2-3; tentatively, D is TRBD2 (5 bases). Germline CDR1 reads SGHVT; CDR2 reads SQSDAQ. The CDR3 consists of 15 residues. The ends were cut back, 8 bases at V and 4 bases at J, with 19 bases in the middle. The CDR3 region has the DNA TGTGCCAGCTACCCCCTGGCGGGCTCCGCAGATACGCAGTATTTT. Amino acids: CASYPLAGSADTQYF.

The J gene is TRBJ1-2, the V gene TRBV4-3; 8 bases agree with TRBD1. Trimming took 4 bases from V and 4 from J; bases not matched to a gene: 8. Germline lookup yields CDR1 LGHNA and CDR2 YSLEER. CDR3 length: 15 residues. CDR3 DNA: TGCGCCAGCAGCCCTTACAGGGGGGCCGGCTATGGCTACACCTTC. Translating gives CASSPYRGAGYGYTF.

This chain uses TRBV15 with TRBJ2-5; no reliable D call. CDR3 size: 15 residues. The ends were cut back, 1 base at V and 3 bases at J, with 12 bases in the middle. The germline V gene has CDR1 LNHNV and CDR2 YYDKDF (reference sequence). The CDR3 loop is CATSRVNSQKETQYF. The CDR3, as DNA: TGTGCCACCAGCAGAGTGAACTCGCAAAAAGAGACCCAGTACTTC.

The rearrangement joins TRBV4-1 to TRBJ2-1, with D uncertain. CDR1 is MGHRA and CDR2 is YSYEKL in the germline V gene. CDR3 length equals 10 residues. V lost 1 base, J lost 9 bases, and 1 base lay in between. The CDR3 region has the DNA TGCGCCAGCAGCCAAGGTGAGCAGTTCTTC. Protein: CASSQGEQFF.

The chain employs TRBV7-9 and TRBJ2-7; D gene uncertain. Trimming shortened V by 3 bases and J by 4 bases, and 19 bases separated the two germline ends. The CDR3 length is 16 residues. Germline CDR1 is SEHNR and CDR2 is FQNEAQ (reference sequence). The CDR3 sequence: CASSFTGNTGVYEQYF. The CDR3 DNA sequence: TGTGCCAGCAGCTTTACCGGAAACACCGGAGTATACGAGCAGTACTTC.